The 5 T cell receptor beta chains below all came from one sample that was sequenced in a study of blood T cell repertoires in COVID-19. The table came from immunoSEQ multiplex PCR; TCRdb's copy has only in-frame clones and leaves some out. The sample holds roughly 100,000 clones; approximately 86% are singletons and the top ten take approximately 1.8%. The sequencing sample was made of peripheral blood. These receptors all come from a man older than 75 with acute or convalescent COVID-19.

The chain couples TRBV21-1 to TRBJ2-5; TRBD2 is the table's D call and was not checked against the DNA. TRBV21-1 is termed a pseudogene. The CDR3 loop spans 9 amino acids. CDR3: CASSKYQYF. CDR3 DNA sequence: TGTGCCAGCAGCAAATACCAGTACTTC.

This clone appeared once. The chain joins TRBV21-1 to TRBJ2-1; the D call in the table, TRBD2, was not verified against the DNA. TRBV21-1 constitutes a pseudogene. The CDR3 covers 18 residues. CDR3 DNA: TGTGCCAGCAGCAACTCACTAGCGGGTCCCGGAGGGGCCAATGAGCAGTTCTTC. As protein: CASSNSLAGPGGANEQFF.

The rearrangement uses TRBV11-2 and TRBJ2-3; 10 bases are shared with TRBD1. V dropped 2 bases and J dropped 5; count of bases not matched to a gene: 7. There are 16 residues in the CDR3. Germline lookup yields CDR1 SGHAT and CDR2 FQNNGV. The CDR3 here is CASSLSGTGVKDTQYF. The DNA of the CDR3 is TGTGCCAGCAGCTTATCAGGGACAGGGGTGAAAGATACGCAGTATTTT. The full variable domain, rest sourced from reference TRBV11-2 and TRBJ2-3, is EAGVAQSPRYKIIEKRQSVAFWCNPISGHATLYWYQQILGQGPKLLIQFQNNGVVDDSQLPKDRFSAERLKGVDSTLKIQPAKLEDSAVYLCASSLSGTGVKDTQYFGPGTRLTVL.

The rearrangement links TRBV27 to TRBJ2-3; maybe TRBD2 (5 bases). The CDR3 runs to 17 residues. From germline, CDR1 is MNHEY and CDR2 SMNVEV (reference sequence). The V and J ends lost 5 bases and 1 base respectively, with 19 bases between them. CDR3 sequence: CASSILGLTEGTDTQYF. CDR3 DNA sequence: TGTGCCAGCAGTATACTAGGCCTAACCGAGGGCACAGATACGCAGTATTTT.

This CDR3 is CASFLGGSSEQFF. The CDR3, as DNA: TGTGCCAGCTTCTTGGGGGGGAGTAGTGAGCAGTTCTTC. J is TRBJ2-1 and V is TRBV12-3 or TRBV12-4; 7 bases agree with TRBD2. The CDR3 has 13 amino acids. V shed 8 bases, J shed 9 bases, and the junction held 10 bases outside the gene matches.